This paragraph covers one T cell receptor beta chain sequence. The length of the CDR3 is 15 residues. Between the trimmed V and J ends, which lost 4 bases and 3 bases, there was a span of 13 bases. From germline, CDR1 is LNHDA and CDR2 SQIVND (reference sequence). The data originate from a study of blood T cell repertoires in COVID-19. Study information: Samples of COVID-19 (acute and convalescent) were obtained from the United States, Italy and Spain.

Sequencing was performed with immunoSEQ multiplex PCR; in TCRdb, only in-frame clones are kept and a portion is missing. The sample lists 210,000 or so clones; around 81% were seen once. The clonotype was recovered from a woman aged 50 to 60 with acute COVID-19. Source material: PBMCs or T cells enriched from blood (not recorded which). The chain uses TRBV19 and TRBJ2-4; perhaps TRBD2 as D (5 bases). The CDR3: CASSSAYRGKNIQYF. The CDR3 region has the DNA TGTGCCAGTAGTAGCGCGTACCGGGGCAAAAACATTCAGTACTTC.